The 28 T cell receptor beta chains given below trace back to one sample, sequenced in a study of blood T cell repertoires in COVID-19. Libraries were prepared by immunoSEQ multiplex PCR; TCRdb keeps only in-frame clonotypes and omits some of them. Found here are around 230,000 clones, over 80% of them singletons; the top ten hold 27%. Sequences were obtained from peripheral blood. Receptor source: a man aged 40-55 years with acute or convalescent COVID-19.

The J gene is TRBJ1-4, the V gene TRBV2; D gene ambiguous. The CDR3 length is 18 residues. V was cut by 1 base and J by 4 bases, with 19 bases left in between. CDR1 and CDR2 (germline): SNHLY, FYNNEI. CDR3 coding DNA: TGTGCCAGCAGTGAAGGGATCGGGATCACGCTCAATAATGAAAAACTGTTTTTT. Translating it yields CASSEGIGITLNNEKLFF.

This clone has only a few counts. The V and J genes are TRBV7-3 and TRBJ2-3; tentatively, D is TRBD2 (6 bases). V was pared by 3 bases and J by 6 bases, with 13 bases between. This CDR3 spans 14 amino acids. Germline CDR1 SGHTA, CDR2 FQGTGA. CDR3 residues: CASSLTSGADTQYF. In DNA, the CDR3 is TGTGCCAGCAGCTTGACTAGTGGCGCGGATACGCAGTATTTT.

V gene TRBV2 combines with J gene TRBJ2-7, with TRBD2 as a possible D gene (6 bases). The germline gives CDR1 SNHLY, CDR2 FYNNEI. CDR3 length: 16 amino acids. V lost 2 bases and J 0 bases, leaving 14 bases between the germline ends. CDR3: CASSESGGPSSYEQYF. The CDR3 DNA is TGTGCCAGCAGTGAATCCGGGGGTCCCAGCTCCTACGAGCAGTACTTC.

This clone was counted a few times. One junction end disagrees with the germline gene, perhaps due to a read error. The DNA for the CDR3 is TGTGCCAGCAGCTTATGGCAGGGTGGGAATTCACCCCTCCACTTT. Protein: CASSLWQGGNSPLHF. The chain recombines TRBV27 with TRBJ1-6, with D maybe TRBD1 (5 bases). The CDR3 runs 15 residues. The germline V gene encodes CDR1 MNHEY and CDR2 SMNVEV (reference sequence).

V is TRBV6-5 and J is TRBJ2-7, with TRBD2 identical over 9 bases. The CDR3 sequence is 13 residues long. CDR1 is MNHEY and CDR2 is SVGAGI in the germline V gene. With V trimmed by 6 bases and J by 3 bases, 3 bases remained unmatched. CDR3 nucleotides: TGTGCCAGCAGCCAGACTAGCGGCTACGAGCAGTACTTC. Its protein is CASSQTSGYEQYF.

This sequence joins TRBV7-9 and TRBJ1-6, with TRBD1 as a possible D gene (6 bases). Trimming removed 0 bases at V and 8 bases at J, with 14 bases between. Germline V lookup: CDR1 SEHNR, CDR2 FQNEAQ (reference sequence). The length of the CDR3 is 16 residues. The CDR3, as DNA: TGTGCCAGCAGCTTAGCGATACAGGGAATAGATTCACCCCTCCACTTT. The encoded protein is CASSLAIQGIDSPLHF. Supplemented by reference TRBV7-9 and TRBJ1-6, the full variable domain reads DTGVSQNPRHKITKRGQNVTFRCDPISEHNRLYWYRQTLGQGPEFLTYFQNEAQLEKSRLLSDRFSAERPKGSFSTLEIQRTEQGDSAMYLCASSLAIQGIDSPLHFGNGTRLTVT.

The V gene is TRBV2, the J gene TRBJ1-5; TRBD1 aligns across 9 bases. Germline-derived CDR1 and CDR2 are SNHLY and FYNNEI. The V gene end was trimmed by 6 bases and the J gene end by 4 bases; junction bases not matched to a gene: 7. There are 15 residues in the CDR3. The CDR3 DNA follows: TGTGCCAGCAGCGGGGGACAGGGCACGAATCAGCCCCAGCATTTT. It translates to CASSGGQGTNQPQHF.

The chain links TRBV6-2 or TRBV6-3 to TRBJ2-2, with a possible D match to TRBD2 (5 bases). Germline-derived CDR1 and CDR2 are MNHEY and SVGEGT. Trimming cost V 7 bases and J 5 bases, with 14 bases left between them. The CDR3 consists of 14 residues. The CDR3 region is CASNPLGETGELFF. In DNA form, the CDR3 reads TGTGCCAGCAACCCCCTCGGGGAGACCGGGGAGCTGTTTTTT.

Written as DNA, the CDR3 is TGTGCCAGCGCCCAGGGTTGGGATACGCAGTATTTT. Amino acid sequence: CASAQGWDTQYF. This chain joins TRBV2 and TRBJ2-3, with D possibly TRBD1 on 5 matching bases. CDR3 length equals 12 residues. Trimming cost V 8 bases and J 6 bases, with 12 bases left between them. Germline loops: CDR1 SNHLY, CDR2 FYNNEI.

The J gene is TRBJ1-1, the V gene TRBV5-5; perhaps TRBD1 as D (6 bases). V lost 0 bases, J lost 1 base, and 7 bases lay in between. CDR1 is SGHKS, CDR2 YYEKEE, per germline (reference sequence). This CDR3 has 14 amino acids. DNA for the CDR3: TGTGCCAGCAGCTTGGTACAGGGGAACACTGAAGCTTTCTTT. As protein: CASSLVQGNTEAFF. Full variable domain (outside the CDR3, taken from reference TRBV5-5 and TRBJ1-1): DAGVTQSPTHLIKTRGQQVTLRCSPISGHKSVSWYQQVLGQGPQFIFQYYEKEERGRGNFPDRFSARQFPNYSSELNVNALLLGDSALYLCASSLVQGNTEAFFGQGTRLTVV.

The genes are TRBV23-1 and TRBJ1-2; tentative D call: TRBD1 (5 bases). TRBV23-1 is sorted into the ORF group, with uncertain function. The CDR3 length is 11 residues. V was cut by 7 bases and J by 7 bases, with 10 bases left in between. This CDR3 is CASIDSFGYTF. CDR3 coding DNA: TGCGCCAGCATTGACAGTTTTGGCTACACCTTC.

CDR3 sequence: CASSVDRTNTEAFF. CDR3 nucleotides: TGCGCCAGCAGCGTGGACAGGACGAACACTGAAGCTTTCTTT. The chain combines TRBV5-1 with TRBJ1-1, with 7 bases identical to TRBD1. The V gene's germline CDR1 is SGHRS and CDR2 YFSETQ. V shed 4 bases, J shed 1 base, and the junction held 4 bases outside the gene matches. The length of the CDR3 is 14 residues.

The sample holds a few counts of this clone. This sequence joins TRBV18 and TRBJ1-3; D gene ambiguous. Trimming shortened V by 4 bases and J by 2 bases, and 21 bases separated the two germline ends. CDR3 length: 18 residues. Germline V gene lookup returns CDR1 KGHSH and CDR2 LQKENI. The CDR3 protein is CASSRTSLGGEAGNTIYF. Here the CDR3 DNA reads TGTGCCAGCTCACGTACCTCCTTGGGAGGTGAGGCTGGAAACACCATATATTTT. The full variable domain, with the rest looked up from reference TRBV18 and TRBJ1-3, is NAGVMQNPRHLVRRRGQEARLRCSPMKGHSHVYWYRQLPEEGLKFMVYLQKENIIDESGMPKERFSAEFPKEGPSILRIQQVVRGDSAAYFCASSRTSLGGEAGNTIYFGEGSWLTVV.

This clone showed up just a few times. The gene calls are TRBV7-2 and TRBJ1-3, with D maybe TRBD1 (6 bases). V was shortened by 4 bases and J by 4 bases, with 14 bases between the two germline ends. CDR1 and CDR2 (germline): SGHTA, FQGNSA. CDR3 length: 15 residues. CDR3 sequence (DNA): TGTGCCAGCAGCTACTGGACAGATACGGGAAACACCATATATTTT. This codes for CASSYWTDTGNTIYF.

The chain carries TRBV5-6 and TRBJ1-4; D is perhaps TRBD1 (6 bases). Deletions cut 3 bases from V and 5 bases from J, with 17 bases between. This CDR3 has 16 amino acids. CDR1 is SGHDT and CDR2 is YYEEEE in the germline V gene. As DNA, the CDR3 is TGTGCCAGCAGCTCCTACAGGGTAGGGAGAAATGAAAAACTGTTTTTT. Translating it yields CASSSYRVGRNEKLFF. The full variable domain, its missing parts supplied by reference TRBV5-6 and TRBJ1-4, is DAGVTQSPTHLIKTRGQQVTLRCSPKSGHDTVSWYQQALGQGPQFIFQYYEEEERQRGNFPDRFSGHQFPNYSSELNVNALLLGDSALYLCASSSYRVGRNEKLFFGSGTQLSVL.

The chain combines TRBV28 with TRBJ1-4; 9 nucleotides agree with TRBD1. The CDR3 length is 14 residues. V dropped 6 bases and J dropped 8; count of bases not matched to a gene: 7. In germline, CDR1 is MDHEN, CDR2 SYDVKM. The CDR3 loop reads CASRLQGADEKLFF. CDR3 coding DNA: TGTGCCAGCAGGTTACAGGGGGCCGACGAAAAACTGTTTTTT.

This chain connects TRBV12-3 or TRBV12-4 to TRBJ2-3, with D possibly matching TRBD2 (6 bases). This CDR3 is 11 amino acids long. The V gene lost 3 bases and the J gene lost 8 bases, with 6 bases spanning the gap. The CDR3 loop reads CASSLGGTQYF. The CDR3 nucleotides are TGTGCCAGCAGTTTGGGGGGTACGCAGTATTTT.

The chain links TRBV25-1 to TRBJ1-2; D uncertain. The CDR3 sequence is 12 residues long. The germline V gene encodes CDR1 MGHDK and CDR2 SYGVNS. V was clipped by 4 bases and J by 8 bases, with 11 bases between them. Here the CDR3 DNA reads TGTGCCAGCAGTGCAACATCGTACGGCTACACCTTC. Translated, it gives CASSATSYGYTF.

The chain employs TRBV20-1 and TRBJ1-1; D might be TRBD1 (5 bases). CDR3 length: 11 amino acids. The V gene lost 6 bases and the J gene lost 11 bases, with 16 bases spanning the gap. CDR1 and CDR2 from the germline V gene are DFQATT and SNEGSKA (reference sequence). The CDR3, as DNA: TGCAGTGCCCCTTTTCCGGGGGGGGCTTTCTTT. This translates into CSAPFPGGAFF.

The chain employs TRBV12-3 or TRBV12-4 and TRBJ2-7; D remains ambiguous. This CDR3 is 12 amino acids long. Trimming cost V 0 bases and J 4 bases, with 4 bases left between them. The CDR3 reads CASSLAGYEQYF. The CDR3, as DNA: TGTGCCAGCAGTTTAGCCGGTTACGAGCAGTACTTC.

In its sample, this clone was seen once. This CDR3 reads CATSPGQPFSGANVLTF. DNA for the CDR3: TGTGCCACCTCCCCTGGACAGCCTTTCTCTGGGGCCAACGTCCTGACTTTC. The rearrangement uses TRBV24-1 and TRBJ2-6; D possibly corresponds to TRBD1 (6 bases). The CDR3 consists of 17 residues. V was clipped by 9 bases and J by 0 bases, with 17 bases between them. Per the germline V gene, CDR1 is KGHDR and CDR2 is SFDVKD.

The chain combines TRBV7-9 with TRBJ1-1; TRBD1 aligns across 8 bases. The CDR3 is made up of 14 amino acids. After removal of 5 bases from V and 2 bases from J, the junction contained 4 bases not matched to a gene. The germline CDR1 and CDR2 sequences are SEHNR and FQNEAQ (reference sequence). CDR3 in DNA: TGTGCCAGCAGCCGGGACAGGATCAACACTGAAGCTTTCTTT. Translated, it gives CASSRDRINTEAFF. The whole variable domain, remainder taken from reference TRBV7-9 and TRBJ1-1, is DTGVSQNPRHKITKRGQNVTFRCDPISEHNRLYWYRQTLGQGPEFLTYFQNEAQLEKSRLLSDRFSAERPKGSFSTLEIQRTEQGDSAMYLCASSRDRINTEAFFGQGTRLTVV.

The chain is built from TRBV30 and TRBJ1-4, with D perhaps matching TRBD1 (6 bases). The CDR3 spans 13 residues. Per the germline V gene, CDR1 is GTSNPN and CDR2 is SVGIG (reference sequence). The V end lost 2 bases, the J end lost 8 bases, and 12 bases lay between the germline ends. The CDR3 sequence is CAWSKQGNEKLFF. Here the CDR3 DNA reads TGTGCCTGGAGTAAACAGGGTAACGAAAAACTGTTTTTT.

Comments on this clone: A junction end diverges from the germline sequence, so it may reflect a read error. CDR3 nucleotide sequence: TGTGCCACCAGCGGAAGGGGAGGAAACACCATATATTTT. Its protein product is CATSGRGGNTIYF. The V gene is TRBV3-1 (or the pseudogene TRBV3-2), the J gene TRBJ1-3, with D possibly being TRBD1 (5 bases). CDR1 and CDR2 (germline): LGHDT, YNNKEL (reference sequence). The CDR3 covers 13 residues.

This clone was counted a single time. The chain couples TRBV14 to TRBJ2-2; 8 bases are shared with TRBD2. V gave up 3 bases and J gave up 4 bases; unmatched junction bases: 7. The CDR3 totals 16 residues. Per the germline V gene, CDR1 is SGHDN and CDR2 is FVKESK. CDR3 nucleotide sequence: TGTGCCAGCAGCCAGTCCAGCGGGAGAATCACCGGGGAGCTGTTTTTT. Translation gives CASSQSSGRITGELFF.

This sequence joins TRBV18 and TRBJ1-3, with 9 bases aligning to TRBD1. Germline V gene sequence: CDR1 KGHSH, CDR2 LQKENI. The trim removed 3 bases at V and 1 base at J, leaving 4 bases unmatched. The CDR3 covers 16 residues. In DNA, the CDR3 is TGTGCCAGCTCACCCGAGACAGGGGGATCTGGAAACACCATATATTTT. It specifies CASSPETGGSGNTIYF.

V usage is TRBV5-4 and J usage is TRBJ2-5; the D gene is possibly TRBD2 (7 bases). The CDR3 loop spans 17 amino acids. Germline assignment: CDR1 SGHNT and CDR2 YYREEE (reference sequence). Trimming pared 0 bases from V and 5 bases from J, leaving 20 bases between. The CDR3 DNA reads TGTGCCAGCAGCTTGGGGGGGGGCCAGGCTTCCCAGGAGACCCAGTACTTC. It encodes CASSLGGGQASQETQYF. The whole variable domain, remainder taken from reference TRBV5-4 and TRBJ2-5, is ETGVTQSPTHLIKTRGQQVTLRCSSQSGHNTVSWYQQALGQGPQFIFQYYREEENGRGNFPPRFSGLQFPNYSSELNVNALELDDSALYLCASSLGGGQASQETQYFGPGTRLLVL.

This clone came up once. The chain combines TRBV27 with TRBJ1-1; a weak D match, TRBD1 (5 bases). The germline V gene encodes CDR1 MNHEY and CDR2 SMNVEV (reference sequence). The CDR3 is 14 residues long. Trimming removed 2 bases from V and 7 bases from J, with 14 bases in between. The CDR3 nucleotides are TGTGCCAGCAGTTTACTTGAAGGGGTTGGTGAAGCTTTCTTT. This sequence encodes CASSLLEGVGEAFF.